The 24 T cell receptor beta chains below come from one sample, sequenced in a study of cytomegalovirus exposure and HLA in healthy donors. The PCR was carried out with 60 Vbeta primers and 13 Jbeta primers. Sequencing was performed with immunoSEQ multiplex PCR; in TCRdb, only in-frame clones are kept and a portion is missing. The sample includes tens of thousands of clones. The sample consisted of PBMCs. These receptors all come from a male donor in good health and CMV-seronegative.

The chain couples TRBV28 to TRBJ2-7, with D tentatively TRBD2 (7 bases). The germline gives CDR1 MDHEN, CDR2 SYDVKM. V lost 5 bases to trimming and J lost 4 bases, with 18 bases between them. CDR3 length: 15 residues. The CDR3 loop is CASSPRGAGKYEQYF. The CDR3 DNA reads as TGTGCCAGCAGTCCACGGGGGGCAGGGAAATACGAGCAGTACTTC.

The gene calls are TRBV28 and TRBJ2-3; 7 nucleotides agree with TRBD1. This CDR3 is 15 amino acids long. Per germline, CDR1 MDHEN and CDR2 SYDVKM. The junction had 9 bases not matched to a gene; V was cut back by 5 bases and J by 4 bases. In DNA form, the CDR3 reads TGTGCCAGCAGTCGCGCCGGGACAGCCTCAGATACGCAGTATTTT. It is translated as CASSRAGTASDTQYF.

The chain is built from TRBV10-1 and TRBJ2-5, with 8 bases identical to TRBD2. CDR3 length: 17 residues. The V segment lost 2 bases and the J segment 0 bases; nucleotides outside the gene matches: 8. In germline, CDR1 is WNHNN, CDR2 SYGVQD (reference sequence). The CDR3, as DNA: TGCGCCAGCAGTGAGGGAAGGGCTAGCGGGTACCAAGAGACCCAGTACTTC. The encoded protein is CASSEGRASGYQETQYF.

The rearrangement uses TRBV2 and TRBJ1-4; D may be TRBD1 (6 bases). The germline gives CDR1 SNHLY, CDR2 FYNNEI. This CDR3 spans 14 amino acids. The germline V and J ends were trimmed by 6 bases and 5 bases, with 13 bases remaining between them. CDR3 sequence: CASRGGGGNEKLFF. The CDR3 DNA reads TGTGCCAGCAGGGGAGGGGGAGGAAATGAAAAACTGTTTTTT.

This sequence joins TRBV28 and TRBJ1-5; D is undetermined. Germline values: CDR1 MDHEN, CDR2 SYDVKM. The CDR3 runs 14 residues. V shed 5 bases and J shed 1 base, with 9 bases lying between them. In nucleotides, the CDR3 is TGTGCCAGCAGTCGCGGAGGGAGCAATCAGCCCCAGCATTTT. Amino acids: CASSRGGSNQPQHF.

The chain has TRBV19 and TRBJ1-5; no clear D gene. The V gene's germline CDR1 is LNHDA and CDR2 SQIVND (reference sequence). The CDR3 sequence is 12 residues long. V was cut by 4 bases and J by 7 bases, with 8 bases left in between. The CDR3 here is CASSTTVQPQHF. Written as DNA, the CDR3 is TGTGCCAGTAGTACAACAGTCCAGCCCCAGCATTTT.

The chain carries TRBV29-1 and TRBJ2-6; no reliable D call. Deletions cut 7 bases from V and 2 bases from J, with 6 bases between. From germline, CDR1 is SQVTM and CDR2 ANQGSEA. There are 12 residues in the CDR3. CDR3 nucleotides: TGCAGCGCCCAGACTGGGGCCAACGTCCTGACTTTC. Translation: CSAQTGANVLTF.

The chain is built from TRBV11-3 and TRBJ2-5, with 7 bases that match TRBD2. V was clipped by 5 bases and J by 1 base; unmatched bases: 7. This CDR3 comprises 15 residues. Germline assignment: CDR1 SGHNT and CDR2 YENEEA. CDR3 sequence reads: CASSNPGGGQETQYF. DNA of the CDR3: TGTGCCAGCAGCAACCCTGGGGGGGGCCAAGAGACCCAGTACTTC. The full variable domain, completed using reference TRBV11-3 and TRBJ2-5, is EAGVVQSPRYKIIEKKQPVAFWCNPISGHNTLYWYLQNLGQGPELLIRYENEEAVDDSQLPKDRFSAERLKGVDSTLKIQPAELGDSAVYLCASSNPGGGQETQYFGPGTRLLVL.

The J gene is TRBJ1-5, the V gene TRBV12-5; no reliable D call. Germline V lookup: CDR1 LGHNT, CDR2 FRNRAP. V lost 2 bases and J lost 5, with 7 bases in between. The CDR3 covers 13 residues. DNA for the CDR3: TGTGCTAGTGGTTTGACATACGATCAGCCCCAGCATTTT. This codes for CASGLTYDQPQHF. Using reference TRBV12-5 and TRBJ1-5 for the parts outside the CDR3, the full variable domain is DARVTQTPRHKVTEMGQEVTMRCQPILGHNTVFWYRQTMMQGLELLAYFRNRAPLDDSGMPKDRFSAEMPDATLATLKIQPSEPRDSAVYFCASGLTYDQPQHFGDGTRLSIL.

The chain has TRBV14 and TRBJ2-1; TRBD2 might be the D (5 bases). The V end lost 4 bases, the J end lost 0 bases, and 19 bases lay between the germline ends. Germline CDR1 reads SGHDN; CDR2 reads FVKESK. This CDR3 contains 18 residues. CDR3 protein: CASSPGLGRSSSYNEQFF. DNA for the CDR3: TGTGCCAGCAGCCCTGGACTGGGCCGCTCAAGCTCCTACAATGAGCAGTTCTTC.

CDR3 sequence (DNA): TGTGCCAGCAGTGCGACAGGGTTACCGGGCTACACCTTC. Translation: CASSATGLPGYTF. V is TRBV6-1 and J is TRBJ1-2; 7 bases agree with TRBD1. The CDR3 is 13 residues long. CDR1 and CDR2 from the germline V gene are MNHNS and SASEGT. The trim removed 4 bases at V and 8 bases at J, leaving 7 bases unmatched.

The chain has TRBV7-3 and TRBJ1-1, with a weak D call TRBD1 (5 bases). The germline gives CDR1 SGHTA, CDR2 FQGTGA. The CDR3 sequence is 12 residues long. Deletions cut 10 bases from V and 0 bases from J, with 9 bases between. In nucleotides, the CDR3 is TGTGCCAACCGGACACTGAACACTGAAGCTTTCTTT. Amino acids: CANRTLNTEAFF. The variable domain in full, completed from reference TRBV7-3 and TRBJ1-1, reads GAGVSQTPSNKVTEKGKYVELRCDPISGHTALYWYRQSLGQGPEFLIYFQGTGAADDSGLPNDRFFAVRPEGSVSTLKIQRTERGDSAVYLCANRTLNTEAFFGQGTRLTVV.

The chain recombines TRBV21-1 with TRBJ1-1. TRBV21-1 is designated a pseudogene. This CDR3 spans 15 amino acids. CDR3 amino acids: CASRPGGNMNTEAFF. The CDR3 DNA follows: TGTGCCAGCAGGCCCGGGGGGAACATGAACACTGAAGCTTTCTTT.

The chain recombines TRBV6-5 with TRBJ1-5, with TRBD1 matching over 7 bases. The CDR3 length is 12 residues. Per germline, CDR1 MNHEY and CDR2 SVGAGI. Trimming removed 6 bases from V and 5 bases from J; junction bases left unmatched: 1. The CDR3 DNA reads as TGTGCCAGCAGAACAGGGGATCAGCCCCAGCATTTT. Translated: CASRTGDQPQHF.

The chain joins TRBV19 to TRBJ2-7; D unclear. Germline V CDR1 and CDR2: LNHDA, SQIVND (reference sequence). Deletions cut 0 bases from V and 6 bases from J, with 15 bases between. This CDR3 region has 15 residues. The CDR3: CASSIDRLSATEQYF. The CDR3 nucleotides are TGTGCCAGTAGTATAGATCGACTGAGCGCGACCGAGCAGTACTTC.

The V and J genes are TRBV29-1 and TRBJ2-5; 9 nucleotides align to TRBD2. CDR3 size: 15 residues. Trimming removed 4 bases from V and 11 bases from J; junction bases left unmatched: 17. The V gene's germline CDR1 is SQVTM and CDR2 ANQGSEA. The CDR3 DNA reads TGCAGCGTTGGGTTCGGGGTTAGCGGGAGATGGATACAGTACTTC. This translates into CSVGFGVSGRWIQYF.

The rearrangement uses TRBV2 and TRBJ2-3; a weak D match, TRBD2 (5 bases). V lost 0 bases, J lost 1 base, and 8 bases lay in between. Germline values: CDR1 SNHLY, CDR2 FYNNEI. The CDR3 is 15 residues long. In DNA, the CDR3 is TGTGCCAGCAGTGAAGCGGCTAGCCGCACAGATACGCAGTATTTT. Translation gives CASSEAASRTDTQYF.

The V and J genes are TRBV5-4 and TRBJ2-1; 8 bases agree with TRBD2. The germline V gene has CDR1 SGHNT and CDR2 YYREEE (reference sequence). There are 16 residues in the CDR3. Germline trimming cut 0 bases from V and 3 bases from J; bases unmatched to any gene: 5. CDR3 sequence: CASSLGREAVYNEQFF. Written as DNA, the CDR3 is TGTGCCAGCAGCTTGGGGCGGGAGGCCGTCTACAATGAGCAGTTCTTC.

The V gene is TRBV6-1, the J gene TRBJ1-1; TRBD1 aligns across 7 bases. This CDR3 spans 12 amino acids. In germline, CDR1 is MNHNS, CDR2 SASEGT. V trimming: 11 bases; J trimming: 5 bases; junction bases outside the gene matches: 8. DNA for the CDR3: TGTGCCGTAATTAGGGGGCGGACTGAAGCTTTCTTT. Encoded protein: CAVIRGRTEAFF.

The J gene is TRBJ2-7, the V gene TRBV11-2; D is possibly TRBD2 (6 bases). The V gene's germline CDR1 is SGHAT and CDR2 FQNNGV. The V end was cut by 3 bases, the J end by 3 bases, with 12 bases between. The CDR3 extends over 14 amino acids. DNA for the CDR3: TGTGCCAGCAGCTTGGGGGGATCCCGCTACGAGCAGTACTTC. Its translation: CASSLGGSRYEQYF.

The CDR3 DNA reads as TGTGCCATTAGGACTAGCGGGAGTCTGGATGAGCAGTTCTTC. Its translation is CAIRTSGSLDEQFF. The genes are TRBV10-3 and TRBJ2-1; 13 nucleotides align to TRBD2. J gave up 8 bases and V 9 bases, and 7 bases lay outside the gene matches. This CDR3 spans 14 amino acids. The V gene's germline CDR1 is ENHRY and CDR2 SYGVKD.

The gene calls are TRBV7-2 and TRBJ1-5; D remains unclear. The V and J ends lost 5 bases and 1 base respectively, with 9 bases between them. CDR1 and CDR2 from the germline V gene are SGHTA and FQGNSA. The CDR3 extends over 14 amino acids. The CDR3 here is CASSTGLSNQPQHF. The CDR3 nucleotides read TGTGCCAGCAGCACGGGTCTGAGCAATCAGCCCCAGCATTTT.

The V call is TRBV4-2, the J call TRBJ2-7; a weak D match, TRBD2 (5 bases). Germline CDR1 and CDR2: LGHNA and YNFKEQ. This CDR3 has 15 amino acids. Deletions cut 1 base from V and 0 bases from J, with 10 bases between. CDR3 in amino acids: CASSQATGNSYEQYF. The DNA for the CDR3 is TGTGCCAGCAGCCAAGCGACCGGGAACTCCTACGAGCAGTACTTC.

CDR3 residues: CASSLARTSSYNEQFF. CDR3 sequence (DNA): TGTGCCAGCAGCTTAGCAAGGACTAGCTCCTACAATGAGCAGTTCTTC. J is TRBJ2-1 and V is TRBV7-8; 7 bases align to TRBD2. Germline trimming cut 0 bases from V and 0 bases from J; bases unmatched to any gene: 2. Germline assignment: CDR1 SGHVS and CDR2 FQNEAQ. The CDR3 contains 16 residues.